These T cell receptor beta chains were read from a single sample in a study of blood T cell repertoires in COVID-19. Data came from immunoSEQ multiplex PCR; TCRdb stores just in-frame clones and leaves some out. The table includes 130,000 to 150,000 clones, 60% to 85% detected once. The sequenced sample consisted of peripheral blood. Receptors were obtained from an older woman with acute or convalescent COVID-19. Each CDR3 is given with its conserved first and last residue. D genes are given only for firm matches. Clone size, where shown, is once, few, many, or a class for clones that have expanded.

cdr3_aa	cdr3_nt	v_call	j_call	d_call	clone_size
CAWSVTGDNSPLHF	TGTGCCTGGAGTGTAACAGGGGATAATTCACCCCTCCACTTT	TRBV30	TRBJ1-6	TRBD1	-
CASSFGLAGVADTQYF	TGTGCCAGCAGTTTTGGACTAGCGGGAGTTGCAGATACGCAGTATTTT	TRBV27	TRBJ2-3	TRBD2	-
CASSLGRRQGLQRMYQETQYF	TGTGCCAGCAGCTTAGGACGCCGACAGGGCCTACAGCGGATGTACCAAGAGACCCAGTACTTC	TRBV7-8	TRBJ2-5	TRBD1	few
CASSLVGEAFF	TGTGCCAGCAGTTTAGTCGGTGAAGCTTTCTTT	TRBV28	TRBJ1-1	-	-
CASSRLAGDYEQYF	TGTGCCAGCAGCCGACTAGCGGGGGACTACGAGCAGTACTTC	TRBV5-8	TRBJ2-7	TRBD2	-
CASSTGANTEAFF	TGTGCCAGCTCGACAGGGGCGAACACTGAAGCTTTCTTT	TRBV18	TRBJ1-1	TRBD1	once
CASSRDPGADTQYF	TGTGCCAGCTCACGGGACCCGGGAGCAGATACGCAGTATTTT	TRBV18	TRBJ2-3	-	-
CAWSKRGTEAFF	TGTGCCTGGAGCAAGAGGGGGACTGAAGCTTTCTTT	TRBV30	TRBJ1-1	-	-
CASSPDSFGNQPQHF	TGCGCCAGCAGCCCTGACAGTTTCGGCAATCAGCCCCAGCATTTT	TRBV5-1	TRBJ1-5	-	-
CASTPTGVYTDTQYF	TGCGCCAGCACCCCCACAGGGGTGTATACAGATACGCAGTATTTT	TRBV5-1	TRBJ2-3	TRBD1	-
CASSLRAVHDTQYF	TGTGCCAGCAGCTTGAGAGCGGTTCACGATACGCAGTATTTT	TRBV13	TRBJ2-3	-	-
CASSVTTGRGNSPLHF	TGTGCCAGTAGTGTCACTACAGGACGGGGGAATTCACCCCTCCACTTT	TRBV19	TRBJ1-6	-	-
CASSLVGSYEQYF	TGTGCCAGCAGTTTAGTCGGTTCCTACGAGCAGTACTTC	TRBV12-3/TRBV12-4	TRBJ2-7	-	-
CASRAGTHSYEQYF	TGTGCCAGCAGAGCCGGGACACACTCCTACGAGCAGTACTTC	TRBV6-5	TRBJ2-7	-	-
CASSDPPDTQYF	TGTGCCAGCAGTGATCCCCCGGATACGCAGTATTTT	TRBV6-1	TRBJ2-3	-	-
CASSPNSGRIYEQYF	TGCGCCAGCAGCCCCAATAGCGGGAGGATCTACGAGCAGTACTTC	TRBV5-1	TRBJ2-7	TRBD2	-
CASSGYQAGGQETQYF	TGTGCCAGCAGCGGCTATCAAGCGGGAGGGCAAGAGACCCAGTACTTC	TRBV9	TRBJ2-5	TRBD2	-
CASSPGGTNNYGYTF	TGTGCCAGCAGTCCCGGGGGGACCAATAACTATGGCTACACCTTC	TRBV28	TRBJ1-2	-	once
CASSLTLSGQRLYEQYF	TGTGCCAGCAGCTTAACCTTAAGCGGGCAAAGGTTATACGAGCAGTACTTC	TRBV7-8	TRBJ2-7	-	-
CASSDPRTVQETQYF	TGCGCCAGCAGCGACCCCCGGACAGTCCAAGAGACCCAGTACTTC	TRBV5-1	TRBJ2-5	-	-
CASQDSGAMVQYF	TGTGCCAGCCAAGATTCAGGGGCAATGGTGCAGTACTTC	TRBV28	TRBJ2-7	-	-
CASSLKTGWELFF	TGTGCCAGCAGTTTGAAAACAGGGTGGGAACTGTTTTTT	TRBV27	TRBJ1-4	-	-
CASSFVIRTAQIETEAFF	TGTGCCAGCAGTTTCGTGATTCGGACAGCCCAGATAGAGACTGAAGCTTTCTTT	TRBV28	TRBJ1-1	-	-